What follows are 27 T cell receptor beta chains derived from one specimen sequenced in a study of blood T cell repertoires in COVID-19. This table comes from immunoSEQ multiplex PCR, and its TCRdb copy is limited to in-frame clones, with some not included. The data hold approximately 210,000 clones, with around 81% observed a single time. Material: PBMCs or T cells enriched from blood (not recorded which). The receptors come from a woman aged 50 to 60 with acute COVID-19.

The J gene is TRBJ1-1, the V gene TRBV4-3; D may be TRBD1 (6 bases). CDR1 and CDR2 from the germline V gene are LGHNA and YSLEER. CDR3 length: 17 residues. Deletions cut 1 base from V and 7 bases from J, with 22 bases between. The CDR3: CASSQAHGAGVPLEAFF. In nucleotides, the CDR3 is TGCGCCAGCAGCCAAGCCCATGGGGCAGGGGTCCCCCTTGAAGCTTTCTTT.

The J gene is TRBJ2-1, the V gene TRBV30, with 11 bases fitting TRBD2. The trim removed 2 bases at V and 9 bases at J, leaving 6 bases unmatched. CDR1 GTSNPN and CDR2 SVGIG come from the germline V gene (reference sequence). The CDR3 contains 14 residues. The CDR3 DNA sequence: TGTGCCTGGAGTCGGGTAGCGGGAGGGGGTGAGCAGTTCTTC. The encoded protein is CAWSRVAGGGEQFF. The complete variable domain, with remaining parts taken from reference TRBV30 and TRBJ2-1, reads SQTIHQWPATLVQPVGSPLSLECTVEGTSNPNLYWYRQAAGRGLQLLFYSVGIGQISSEVPQNLSASRPQDRQFILSSKKLLLSDSGFYLCAWSRVAGGGEQFFGPGTRLTVL.

V gene TRBV6-1 combines with J gene TRBJ1-1, with 7 bases matching TRBD1. Trimming removed 1 base from V and 5 bases from J; junction bases left unmatched: 1. The CDR3 is 13 residues long. CDR1 MNHNS and CDR2 SASEGT come from the germline V gene. CDR3 amino acids: CASSEDRGTEAFF. CDR3 nucleotides: TGTGCCAGCAGTGAAGACAGGGGAACTGAAGCTTTCTTT.

The genes are TRBV11-2 and TRBJ1-2, with D perhaps TRBD1 (5 bases). The V end lost 1 base, the J end lost 4 bases, and 7 bases lay between the germline ends. There are 13 residues in the CDR3. The germline V gene has CDR1 SGHAT and CDR2 FQNNGV. In DNA, the CDR3 is TGTGCCAGCAGCTTAGGACAGTCCTATGGCTACACCTTC. Protein sequence: CASSLGQSYGYTF.

The rearrangement links TRBV6-5 to TRBJ2-2; 7 bases are a match to TRBD2. CDR1 and CDR2 from the germline V gene are MNHEY and SVGAGI. The CDR3 consists of 13 residues. V lost 6 bases, J lost 5 bases, and 3 bases stayed unmatched. The CDR3 protein is CASSSGGTGELFF. The CDR3 coding sequence is TGTGCCAGCAGCTCCGGGGGGACCGGGGAGCTGTTTTTT.

The chain couples TRBV24-1 to TRBJ1-4; no reliable D call. The CDR3 covers 13 residues. Per germline, CDR1 KGHDR and CDR2 SFDVKD. Trimming removed 2 bases at V and 5 bases at J, with 5 bases between. The CDR3 sequence: CATSDSGNEKLFF. The CDR3 DNA follows: TGTGCCACCAGTGATTCCGGGAATGAAAAACTGTTTTTT.

DNA of the CDR3: TGCGCCAGCAGCGCAGGGACAGGGTCCGGGGAGCTGTTTTTT. It is translated as CASSAGTGSGELFF. V usage is TRBV5-1 and J usage is TRBJ2-2, with TRBD1 matching over 9 bases. This CDR3 region has 14 residues. V trimming: 4 bases; J trimming: 6 bases; junction bases outside the gene matches: 4. Germline V gives CDR1 SGHRS, CDR2 YFSETQ.

This clone was counted a few times. This chain links TRBV2 with TRBJ1-5; D ambiguous. Per the germline V gene, CDR1 is SNHLY and CDR2 is FYNNEI. The V end was cut by 6 bases, the J end by 7 bases, with 19 bases between. This CDR3 comprises 15 residues. In DNA, the CDR3 is TGTGCCAGCAGAGTGGACTGGAGGATGGACCAGCCCCAGCATTTT. This translates into CASRVDWRMDQPQHF.

The V gene is TRBV6-2 or TRBV6-3, the J gene TRBJ2-7, with 8 bases lining up with TRBD2. Trimming cost V 2 bases and J 2 bases; bases outside gene matches: 11. In germline, CDR1 is MNHEY, CDR2 SVGEGT. The CDR3 is 17 residues long. Here the CDR3 reads CASSYLPGRGFTYEQYF. As DNA, the CDR3 is TGTGCCAGCAGTTACCTGCCCGGGAGGGGCTTCACCTACGAGCAGTACTTC.

The chain links TRBV27 to TRBJ2-1, with 12 bases lining up with TRBD2. Germline loops: CDR1 MNHEY, CDR2 SMNVEV (reference sequence). The CDR3 is made up of 16 amino acids. V shed 6 bases, J shed 8 bases, and the junction held 11 bases outside the gene matches. DNA for the CDR3: TGTGCCAGCAGCAGCACAAGGACTAGCGGGATAGATGAGCAGTTCTTC. Its protein is CASSSTRTSGIDEQFF.

This chain links TRBV30 with TRBJ1-1; no clear D. The CDR3 runs to 12 residues. CDR1 GTSNPN and CDR2 SVGIG come from the germline V gene (reference sequence). V was cut by 2 bases and J by 4 bases, with 8 bases left in between. The CDR3 is CAWSQSVTEAFF. CDR3 in DNA: TGTGCCTGGAGTCAATCGGTCACTGAAGCTTTCTTT.

The rearrangement joins TRBV18 to TRBJ1-4; tentative D call: TRBD1 (6 bases). V was shortened by 6 bases and J by 8 bases, with 16 bases between the two germline ends. Germline CDR1 KGHSH, CDR2 LQKENI. The CDR3 loop spans 14 amino acids. The CDR3 loop is CASSSRDNREKLFF. The DNA for the CDR3 is TGTGCCAGCTCGTCCCGGGACAATAGAGAAAAACTGTTTTTT.

V and J are TRBV4-3 and TRBJ1-1; 8 bases are shared with TRBD1. CDR1 is LGHNA, CDR2 YSLEER, per germline. This CDR3 is 15 amino acids long. V shed 1 base, J shed 4 bases, and the junction held 5 bases outside the gene matches. DNA for the CDR3: TGCGCCAGCAGCCAAGCGGGACAGGTGATCACTGAAGCTTTCTTT. It yields the protein CASSQAGQVITEAFF.

The chain carries TRBV9 and TRBJ1-1; D remains unclear. The CDR3 has 14 amino acids. Germline assignment: CDR1 SGDLS and CDR2 YYNGEE. V lost 0 bases, J lost 0 bases, and 6 bases lay in between. CDR3 amino acids: CASSVEPVNTEAFF. The CDR3 DNA sequence: TGTGCCAGCAGCGTAGAACCGGTGAACACTGAAGCTTTCTTT.

Only one count was recorded for this clone. The chain uses TRBV7-9 and TRBJ1-1; TRBD1 aligns across 8 bases. After removal of 5 bases from V and 1 base from J, the junction contained 12 bases not matched to a gene. Germline V gene lookup returns CDR1 SEHNR and CDR2 FQNEAQ (reference sequence). This CDR3 is 17 amino acids long. CDR3 in DNA: TGTGCCAGCAGCCGACAAGGGACAGGAGCTAAGAACACTGAAGCTTTCTTT. Translating gives CASSRQGTGAKNTEAFF.

This clone was detected only once. This chain uses TRBV7-9 with TRBJ1-2; a possible D gene is TRBD1 (6 bases). CDR1 SEHNR and CDR2 FQNEAQ come from the germline V gene (reference sequence). The CDR3 runs to 15 residues. The germline V and J ends were trimmed by 5 bases and 2 bases, with 15 bases remaining between them. The CDR3 coding sequence is TGTGCCAGCAGCCCAGGCGACAGGATCAACTATGGCTACACCTTC. Amino acid sequence: CASSPGDRINYGYTF. The variable domain in full, completed from reference TRBV7-9 and TRBJ1-2, reads DTGVSQNPRHKITKRGQNVTFRCDPISEHNRLYWYRQTLGQGPEFLTYFQNEAQLEKSRLLSDRFSAERPKGSFSTLEIQRTEQGDSAMYLCASSPGDRINYGYTFGSGTRLTVV.

The chain's CDR3 is CASSQQGAKTGELFF. CDR3 nucleotide sequence: TGTGCCAGCAGCCAACAGGGGGCCAAGACCGGGGAGCTGTTTTTT. J is TRBJ2-2 and V is TRBV7-2; TRBD1 matches at 9 bases. V lost 5 bases, J lost 5 bases, and 6 bases stayed unmatched. The CDR3 spans 15 residues. CDR1 and CDR2 (germline): SGHTA, FQGNSA.

V gene TRBV19 combines with J gene TRBJ2-1; the match to TRBD2 covers 12 bases. Germline V gives CDR1 LNHDA, CDR2 SQIVND (reference sequence). J gave up 4 bases and V 5 bases, and 9 bases lay outside the gene matches. The CDR3 has 17 amino acids. In nucleotides, the CDR3 is TGTGCCAGTAGTTCATTAAGACTAGCGGGGGCATACAATGAGCAGTTCTTC. Amino acids: CASSSLRLAGAYNEQFF.

This clone has only a few counts. V gene TRBV7-2 combines with J gene TRBJ2-7, with D tentatively TRBD1 (6 bases). V lost 5 bases, J lost 0 bases, and 17 bases lay in between. This CDR3 region has 16 residues. Germline loops: CDR1 SGHTA, CDR2 FQGNSA. CDR3 bases: TGTGCCAGCAGCCGCAAGGGGACAACCAGCTCCTACGAGCAGTACTTC. The encoded protein is CASSRKGTTSSYEQYF.

This clone occurred a few times. V gene TRBV4-3 combines with J gene TRBJ2-3; 8 bases fit TRBD1. CDR1 LGHNA and CDR2 YSLEER come from the germline V gene. J was trimmed by 5 bases and V by 0 bases; bases with no gene match: 4. CDR3 size: 15 residues. The CDR3 is CASSQETGVGDTQYF. The CDR3 DNA follows: TGCGCCAGCAGCCAAGAGACAGGGGTTGGAGATACGCAGTATTTT.

In this sample, this clone turned up a few times. The chain recombines TRBV5-1 with TRBJ1-6; D possibly corresponds to TRBD1 (6 bases). Per the germline V gene, CDR1 is SGHRS and CDR2 is YFSETQ. Trimming removed 0 bases from V and 4 bases from J, with 17 bases in between. CDR3 length equals 18 residues. The CDR3 region has the DNA TGCGCCAGCAGCTTGGGACAGGTGGGTGGGGTTTATAATTCACCCCTCCACTTT. This translates into CASSLGQVGGVYNSPLHF.

The gene calls are TRBV3-1 (or the pseudogene TRBV3-2) and TRBJ1-2; D not certain. V was pared by 8 bases and J by 2 bases, with 18 bases between. The CDR3 contains 15 residues. Germline V gives CDR1 LGHDT, CDR2 YNNKEL (reference sequence). CDR3 protein: CASAPAGNANYGYTF. In DNA, the CDR3 is TGTGCCAGCGCGCCCGCAGGAAATGCCAACTATGGCTACACCTTC.

The chain is built from TRBV6-2 or TRBV6-3 and TRBJ2-7; D is possibly TRBD1 (6 bases). Germline CDR1 MNHEY, CDR2 SVGEGT. Trimming pared 4 bases from V and 4 bases from J, leaving 11 bases between. The CDR3 contains 13 residues. The CDR3 protein is CASSSGTPYEQYF. The CDR3 nucleotides are TGTGCCAGCAGTTCAGGGACACCTTACGAGCAGTACTTC.

The rearrangement uses TRBV18 and TRBJ2-2; possible D gene TRBD1, 6 bases. Germline-derived CDR1 and CDR2 are KGHSH and LQKENI. The germline V and J ends were trimmed by 0 bases and 1 base, with 12 bases remaining between them. The CDR3 covers 17 residues. The CDR3, as DNA: TGTGCCAGCTCACCACCGGCTGGGGGCGGGAACACCGGGGAGCTGTTTTTT. Its translation is CASSPPAGGGNTGELFF.

This clone has just one count. This chain connects TRBV11-2 to TRBJ2-1; D not certain. Trimming took off 5 bases at V and 9 bases at J, with 17 bases between the two ends. The CDR3 has 14 amino acids. Germline V gene lookup returns CDR1 SGHAT and CDR2 FQNNGV. The DNA of the CDR3 is TGTGCCAGCAGCAGTGGTCAGTTCGATGGTGAGCAGTTCTTC. Encoded protein: CASSSGQFDGEQFF. Combining the CDR3 with reference TRBV11-2 and TRBJ2-1 gives the whole variable domain EAGVAQSPRYKIIEKRQSVAFWCNPISGHATLYWYQQILGQGPKLLIQFQNNGVVDDSQLPKDRFSAERLKGVDSTLKIQPAKLEDSAVYLCASSSGQFDGEQFFGPGTRLTVL.

The J gene is TRBJ2-1, the V gene TRBV11-3; D uncertain. The ends were cut back, 0 bases at V and 12 bases at J, with 9 bases in the middle. The V gene's germline CDR1 is SGHNT and CDR2 YENEEA. The CDR3 is made up of 12 amino acids. In DNA, the CDR3 is TGTGCCAGCAGCTTAGATAATGGCAGGCAGTTCTTC. Protein product: CASSLDNGRQFF. Based on the CDR3 plus reference TRBV11-3 and TRBJ2-1, the full variable domain is EAGVVQSPRYKIIEKKQPVAFWCNPISGHNTLYWYLQNLGQGPELLIRYENEEAVDDSQLPKDRFSAERLKGVDSTLKIQPAELGDSAVYLCASSLDNGRQFFGPGTRLTVL.

V and J are TRBV7-6 and TRBJ1-5; D is unresolved. This CDR3 region has 13 residues. The germline V and J ends were trimmed by 1 base and 5 bases, with 6 bases remaining between them. Germline assignment: CDR1 SGHVS and CDR2 FNYEAQ. The CDR3 is CASSLGQDQPQHF. The CDR3 nucleotides are TGTGCCAGCAGCTTAGGCCAGGATCAGCCCCAGCATTTT.